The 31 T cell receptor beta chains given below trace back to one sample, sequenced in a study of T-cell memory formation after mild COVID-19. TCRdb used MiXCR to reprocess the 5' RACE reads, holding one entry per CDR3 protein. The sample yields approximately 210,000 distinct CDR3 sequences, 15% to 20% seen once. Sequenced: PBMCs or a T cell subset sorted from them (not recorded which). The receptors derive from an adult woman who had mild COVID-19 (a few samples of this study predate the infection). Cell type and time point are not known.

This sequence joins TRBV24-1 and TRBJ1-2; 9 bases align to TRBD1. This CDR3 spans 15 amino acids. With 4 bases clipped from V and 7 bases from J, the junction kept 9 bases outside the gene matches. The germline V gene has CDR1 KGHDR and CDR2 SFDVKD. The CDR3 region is CATSDPRTGERGYTF. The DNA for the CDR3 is TGTGCCACCAGTGACCCTCGGACAGGGGAACGTGGCTACACCTTC.

The CDR3 protein is CASSRQGGTYEQYF. The DNA for the CDR3 is TGTGCCAGCAGTCGACAGGGAGGGACCTACGAGCAGTACTTC. The chain uses TRBV6-5 and TRBJ2-7; D is possibly TRBD1 or TRBD2 (7 bases each). The length of the CDR3 is 14 residues. Trimming left V 5 bases short and J 2 bases short, with 13 bases between. Germline values: CDR1 MNHEY, CDR2 SVGAGI.

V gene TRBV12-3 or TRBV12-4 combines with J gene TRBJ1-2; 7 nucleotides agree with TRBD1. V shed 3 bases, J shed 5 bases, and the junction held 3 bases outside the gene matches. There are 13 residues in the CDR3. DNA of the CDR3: TGTGCCAGCAGTTTCCCCAGGGGGTATGGCTACACCTTC. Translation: CASSFPRGYGYTF.

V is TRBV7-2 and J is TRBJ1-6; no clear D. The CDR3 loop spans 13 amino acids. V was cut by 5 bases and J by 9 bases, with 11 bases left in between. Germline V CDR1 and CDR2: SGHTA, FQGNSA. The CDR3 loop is CASSPVGISPLHF. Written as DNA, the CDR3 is TGTGCCAGCAGCCCCGTGGGCATTTCACCCCTCCACTTT.

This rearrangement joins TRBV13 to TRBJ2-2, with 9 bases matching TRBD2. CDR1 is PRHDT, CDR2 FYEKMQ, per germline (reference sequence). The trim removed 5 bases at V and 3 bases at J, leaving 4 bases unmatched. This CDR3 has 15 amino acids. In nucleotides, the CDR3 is TGTGCCAGCAGCCCGGGACTAGCCGACACCGGGGAGCTGTTTTTT. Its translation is CASSPGLADTGELFF. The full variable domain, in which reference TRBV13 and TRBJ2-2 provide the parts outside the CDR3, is AAGVIQSPRHLIKEKRETATLKCYPIPRHDTVYWYQQGPGQDPQFLISFYEKMQSDKGSIPDRFSAQQFSDYHSELNMSSLELGDSALYFCASSPGLADTGELFFGEGSRLTVL.

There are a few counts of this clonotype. The CDR3 nucleotides are TGTGCCAGCAGTTTAGGGACAGAAGTCGGAAATCAGCCCCAGCATTTT. Amino acids: CASSLGTEVGNQPQHF. This rearrangement joins TRBV12-3 or TRBV12-4 to TRBJ1-5; possibly TRBD1 for D (6 bases). V was pared by 1 base and J by 4 bases, with 14 bases between. This CDR3 region has 16 residues.

In DNA form, the CDR3 reads TGCAGTGCTGGGACTAGCGGGAGGAGGGGTGCCTACGAGCAGTACTTC. This sequence encodes CSAGTSGRRGAYEQYF. The V gene is TRBV20-1, the J gene TRBJ2-7; 15 bases map to TRBD2. CDR3 length: 16 amino acids. Per the germline V gene, CDR1 is DFQATT and CDR2 is SNEGSKA (reference sequence). J lost 2 bases, V lost 5 bases, and 7 bases had no gene match.

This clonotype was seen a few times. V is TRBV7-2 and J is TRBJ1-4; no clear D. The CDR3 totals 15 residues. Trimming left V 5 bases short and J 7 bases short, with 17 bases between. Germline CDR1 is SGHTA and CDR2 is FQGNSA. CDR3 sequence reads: CASSRSFIGGEKLFF. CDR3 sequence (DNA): TGTGCCAGCAGCCGGTCTTTCATCGGAGGTGAAAAACTGTTTTTT.

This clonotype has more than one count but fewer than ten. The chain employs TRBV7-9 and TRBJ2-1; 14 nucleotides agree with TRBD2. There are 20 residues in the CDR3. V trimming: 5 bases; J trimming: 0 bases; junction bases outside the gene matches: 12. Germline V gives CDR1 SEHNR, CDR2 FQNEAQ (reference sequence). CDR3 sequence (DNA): TGTGCCAGCAGCCGACTCGAGACTAGCGGGAGGGGTAGCTCCTACAATGAGCAGTTCTTC. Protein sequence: CASSRLETSGRGSSYNEQFF.

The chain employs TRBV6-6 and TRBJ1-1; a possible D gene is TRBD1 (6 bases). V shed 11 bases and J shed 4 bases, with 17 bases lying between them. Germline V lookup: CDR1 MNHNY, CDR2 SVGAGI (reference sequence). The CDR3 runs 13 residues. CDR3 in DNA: TGTGCCGGAGGACGGGAGGGGGGCACTGAAGCTTTCTTT. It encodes CAGGREGGTEAFF.

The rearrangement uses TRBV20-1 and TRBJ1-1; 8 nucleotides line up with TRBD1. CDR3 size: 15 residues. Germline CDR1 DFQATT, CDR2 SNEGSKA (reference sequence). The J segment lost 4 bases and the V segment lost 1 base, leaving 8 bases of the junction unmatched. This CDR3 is CSARVVDRGGTEAFF. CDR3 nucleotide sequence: TGCAGTGCTAGAGTCGTTGACAGGGGTGGCACTGAAGCTTTCTTT.

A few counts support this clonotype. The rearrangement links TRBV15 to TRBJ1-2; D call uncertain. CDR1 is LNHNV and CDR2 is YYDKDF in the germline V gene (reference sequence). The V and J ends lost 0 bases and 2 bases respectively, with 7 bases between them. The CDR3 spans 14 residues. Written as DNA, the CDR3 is TGTGCCACCAGCAGAGATATAGCGAACTATGGCTACACCTTC. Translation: CATSRDIANYGYTF.

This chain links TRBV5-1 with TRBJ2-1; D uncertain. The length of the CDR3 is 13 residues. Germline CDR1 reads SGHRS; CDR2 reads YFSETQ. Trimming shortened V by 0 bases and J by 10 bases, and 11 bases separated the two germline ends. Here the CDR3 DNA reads TGCGCCAGCAGCTTGGGTACGGCTGGGGAGCAGTTCTTC. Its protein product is CASSLGTAGEQFF.

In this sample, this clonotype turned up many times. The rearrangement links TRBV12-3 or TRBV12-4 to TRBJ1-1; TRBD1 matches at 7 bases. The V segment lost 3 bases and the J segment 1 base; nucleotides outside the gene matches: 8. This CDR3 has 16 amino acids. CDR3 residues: CASSLPQGQKNTEAFF. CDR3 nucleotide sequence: TGTGCCAGCAGTTTGCCCCAGGGACAGAAGAACACTGAAGCTTTCTTT.

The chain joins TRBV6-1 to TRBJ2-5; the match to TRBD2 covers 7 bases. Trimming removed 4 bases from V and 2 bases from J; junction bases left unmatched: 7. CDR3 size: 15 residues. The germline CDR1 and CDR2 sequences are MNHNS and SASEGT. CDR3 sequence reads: CASSGNLAAQETQYF. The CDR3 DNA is TGTGCCAGCAGTGGCAACCTAGCGGCACAAGAGACCCAGTACTTC.

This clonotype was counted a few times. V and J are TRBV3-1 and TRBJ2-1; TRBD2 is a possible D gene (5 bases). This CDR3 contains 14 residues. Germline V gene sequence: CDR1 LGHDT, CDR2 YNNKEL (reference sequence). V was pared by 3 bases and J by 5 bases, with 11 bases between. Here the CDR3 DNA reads TGTGCCAGCAGCCATCGGGGAATCGACAATGAGCAGTTCTTC. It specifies CASSHRGIDNEQFF.

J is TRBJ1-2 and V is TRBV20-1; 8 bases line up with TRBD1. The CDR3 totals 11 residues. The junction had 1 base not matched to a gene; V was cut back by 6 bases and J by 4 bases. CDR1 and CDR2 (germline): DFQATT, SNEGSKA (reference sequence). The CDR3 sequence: CSAGQVYGYTF. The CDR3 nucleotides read TGCAGTGCGGGACAGGTCTATGGCTACACCTTC.

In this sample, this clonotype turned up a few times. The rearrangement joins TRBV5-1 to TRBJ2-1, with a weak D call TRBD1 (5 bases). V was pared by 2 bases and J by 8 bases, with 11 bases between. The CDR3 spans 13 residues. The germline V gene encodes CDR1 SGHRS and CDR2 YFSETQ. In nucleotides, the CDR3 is TGCGCCAGCAGCTTTTCAGGGTACGATGAGCAGTTCTTC. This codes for CASSFSGYDEQFF. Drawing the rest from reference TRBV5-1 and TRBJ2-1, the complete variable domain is KAGVTQTPRYLIKTRGQQVTLSCSPISGHRSVSWYQQTPGQGLQFLFEYFSETQRNKGNFPGRFSGRQFSNSRSEMNVSTLELGDSALYLCASSFSGYDEQFFGPGTRLTVL.

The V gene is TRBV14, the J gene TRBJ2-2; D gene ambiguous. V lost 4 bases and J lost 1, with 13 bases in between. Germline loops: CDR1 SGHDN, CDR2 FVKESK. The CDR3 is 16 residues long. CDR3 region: CASSRNRIRNTGELFF. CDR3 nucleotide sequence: TGTGCCAGCAGCCGAAACAGAATTCGGAACACCGGGGAGCTGTTTTTT.

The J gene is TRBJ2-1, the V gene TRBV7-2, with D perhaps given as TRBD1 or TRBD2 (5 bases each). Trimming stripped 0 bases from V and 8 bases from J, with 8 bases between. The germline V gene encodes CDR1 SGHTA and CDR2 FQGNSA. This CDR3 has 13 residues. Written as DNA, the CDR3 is TGTGCCAGCAGCTTAGCGCGAGGGGATGAGCAGTTCTTC. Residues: CASSLARGDEQFF. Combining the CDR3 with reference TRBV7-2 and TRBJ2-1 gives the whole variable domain GAGVSQSPSNKVTEKGKDVELRCDPISGHTALYWYRQSLGQGLEFLIYFQGNSAPDKSGLPSDRFSAERTGGSVSTLTIQRTQQEDSAVYLCASSLARGDEQFFGPGTRLTVL.

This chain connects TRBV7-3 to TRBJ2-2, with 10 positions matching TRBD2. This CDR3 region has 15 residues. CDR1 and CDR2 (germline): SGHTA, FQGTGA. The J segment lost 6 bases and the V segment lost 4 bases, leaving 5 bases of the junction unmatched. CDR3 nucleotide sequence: TGTGCCAGCAGCTCTTTAACTAGCGGGGCCGGGGAGCTGTTTTTT. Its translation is CASSSLTSGAGELFF. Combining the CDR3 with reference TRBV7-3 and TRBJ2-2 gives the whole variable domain GAGVSQTPSNKVTEKGKYVELRCDPISGHTALYWYRQSLGQGPEFLIYFQGTGAADDSGLPNDRFFAVRPEGSVSTLKIQRTERGDSAVYLCASSSLTSGAGELFFGEGSRLTVL.

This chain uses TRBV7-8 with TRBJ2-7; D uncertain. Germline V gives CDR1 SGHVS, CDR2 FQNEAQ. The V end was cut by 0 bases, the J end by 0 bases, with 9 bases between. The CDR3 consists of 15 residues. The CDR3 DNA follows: TGTGCCAGCAGCTTAGCGTGGGCTACCTCCTACGAGCAGTACTTC. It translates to CASSLAWATSYEQYF.

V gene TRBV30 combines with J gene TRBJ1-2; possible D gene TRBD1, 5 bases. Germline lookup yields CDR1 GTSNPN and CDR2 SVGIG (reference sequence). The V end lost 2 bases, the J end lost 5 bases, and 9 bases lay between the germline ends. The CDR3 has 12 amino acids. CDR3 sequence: CAWSTSGYGYTF. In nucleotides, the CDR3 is TGTGCCTGGAGTACTTCAGGGTATGGCTACACCTTC. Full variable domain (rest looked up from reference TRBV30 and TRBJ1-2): SQTIHQWPATLVQPVGSPLSLECTVEGTSNPNLYWYRQAAGRGLQLLFYSVGIGQISSEVPQNLSASRPQDRQFILSSKKLLLSDSGFYLCAWSTSGYGYTFGSGTRLTVV.

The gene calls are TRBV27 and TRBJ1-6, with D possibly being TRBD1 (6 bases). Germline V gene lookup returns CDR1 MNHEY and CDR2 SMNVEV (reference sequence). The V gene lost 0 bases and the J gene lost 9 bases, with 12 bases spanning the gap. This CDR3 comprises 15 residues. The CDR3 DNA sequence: TGTGCCAGCAGTTTATCGGAGGGGGGTTTTTCACCCCTCCACTTT. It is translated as CASSLSEGGFSPLHF.

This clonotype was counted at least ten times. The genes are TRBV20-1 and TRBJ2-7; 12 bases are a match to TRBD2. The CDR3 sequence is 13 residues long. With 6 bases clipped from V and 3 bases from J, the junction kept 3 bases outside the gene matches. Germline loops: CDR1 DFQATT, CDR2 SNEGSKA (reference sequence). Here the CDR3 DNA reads TGCAGTGCCCCGACTAGCGGGGGCTACGAGCAGTACTTC. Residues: CSAPTSGGYEQYF.

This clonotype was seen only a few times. In DNA, the CDR3 is TGTGCCAGCAGTCCCCCCAGTCCCGGACAGGGTCCCTACGAGCAGTACTTC. Translation gives CASSPPSPGQGPYEQYF. The chain combines TRBV12-3 or TRBV12-4 with TRBJ2-7; 8 bases map to TRBD1. This CDR3 has 17 amino acids. V was clipped by 5 bases and J by 2 bases; unmatched bases: 14.

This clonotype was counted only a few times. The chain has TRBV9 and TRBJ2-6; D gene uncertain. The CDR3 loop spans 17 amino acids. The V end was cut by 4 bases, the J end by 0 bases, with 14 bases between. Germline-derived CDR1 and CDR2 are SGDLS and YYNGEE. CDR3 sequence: CASSPRLIYSGANVLTF. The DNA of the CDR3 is TGTGCCAGCAGCCCCCGCCTAATTTACTCTGGGGCCAACGTCCTGACTTTC.

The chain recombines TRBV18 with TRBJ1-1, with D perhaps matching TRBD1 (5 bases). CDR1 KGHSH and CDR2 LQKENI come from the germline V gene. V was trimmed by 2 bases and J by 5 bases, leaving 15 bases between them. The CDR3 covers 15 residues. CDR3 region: CASSPAIDSSTEAFF. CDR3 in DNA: TGTGCCAGCTCACCAGCGATCGACAGTTCTACTGAAGCTTTCTTT.

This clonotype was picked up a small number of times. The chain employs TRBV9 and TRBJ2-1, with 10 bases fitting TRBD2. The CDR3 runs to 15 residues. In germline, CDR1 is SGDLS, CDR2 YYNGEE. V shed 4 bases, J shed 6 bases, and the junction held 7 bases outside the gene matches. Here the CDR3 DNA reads TGTGCCAGCAGCCCCACGAGCGGGAGGGGCAATGAGCAGTTCTTC. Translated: CASSPTSGRGNEQFF.

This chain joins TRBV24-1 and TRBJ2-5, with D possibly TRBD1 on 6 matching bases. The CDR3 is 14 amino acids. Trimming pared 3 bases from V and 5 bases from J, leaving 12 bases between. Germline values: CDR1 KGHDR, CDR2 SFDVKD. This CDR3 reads CATSDGGVGETQYF. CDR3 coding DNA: TGTGCCACCAGTGATGGGGGCGTCGGGGAGACCCAGTACTTC.

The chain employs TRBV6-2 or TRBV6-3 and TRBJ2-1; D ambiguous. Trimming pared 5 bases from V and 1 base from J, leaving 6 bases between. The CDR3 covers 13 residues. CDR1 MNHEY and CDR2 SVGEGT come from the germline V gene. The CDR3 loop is CASSEQSYNEQFF. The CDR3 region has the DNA TGTGCCAGCAGTGAACAGTCCTACAATGAGCAGTTCTTC.